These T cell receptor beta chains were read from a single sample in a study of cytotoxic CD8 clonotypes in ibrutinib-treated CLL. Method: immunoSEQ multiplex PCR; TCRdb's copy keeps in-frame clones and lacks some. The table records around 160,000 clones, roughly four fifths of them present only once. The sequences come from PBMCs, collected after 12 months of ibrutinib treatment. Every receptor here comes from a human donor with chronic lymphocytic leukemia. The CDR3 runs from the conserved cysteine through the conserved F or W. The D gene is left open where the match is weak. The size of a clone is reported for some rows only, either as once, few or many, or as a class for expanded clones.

DNA: TGTGCCATCCCGGCCTTTGGTGGCTACACCTTC
CDR3: CAIPAFGGYTF
V: TRBV10-3
J: TRBJ1-2
D: .
size: .

DNA: TGTGCCAGCAGCTCCGGGGCCACAGATACGCAGTATTTT
CDR3: CASSSGATDTQYF
V: TRBV5-6
J: TRBJ2-3
D: .
size: .

DNA: TGTGCCAGCAGTTACTCGGGACAAGTTAATGAAAAACTGTTTTTT
CDR3: CASSYSGQVNEKLFF
V: TRBV6-5
J: TRBJ1-4
D: .
size: once

DNA: TGTGCCATCAGTGTTGGGGAAGAGACCCAGTACTTC
CDR3: CAISVGEETQYF
V: TRBV10-3
J: TRBJ2-5
D: .
size: .

DNA: TGCGCCAGCAGCTTGGGGGGCGGGACCTACGAGCAGTACTTC
CDR3: CASSLGGGTYEQYF
V: TRBV5-1
J: TRBJ2-7
D: .
size: .

DNA: TGTGCCAGCAGTCGGGTGGCGGGGGCCTACGAGCAGTACTTC
CDR3: CASSRVAGAYEQYF
V: TRBV6-5
J: TRBJ2-7
D: TRBD2
size: .

DNA: TGTGCCAGCTCACCACAGGACACCGGGGAGCTGTTTTTT
CDR3: CASSPQDTGELFF
V: TRBV18
J: TRBJ2-2
D: .
size: few

DNA: TGTGCCAGCAGTTTCCACCTAGCGGTTCTTACCTACGAGCAGTACTTC
CDR3: CASSFHLAVLTYEQYF
V: TRBV28
J: TRBJ2-7
D: TRBD2
size: .

DNA: TGTGCCTGGAGTGGCCGCCGGACAGTGAACACTGAAGCTTTCTTT
CDR3: CAWSGRRTVNTEAFF
V: TRBV30
J: TRBJ1-1
D: .
size: .

DNA: TGCGCCAGCAGTCAATCGGACCTTATCAATCAGCCCCAGCATTTT
CDR3: CASSQSDLINQPQHF
V: TRBV23-1
J: TRBJ1-5
D: .
size: .

DNA: TGTGCCAGCAGTGATCGCAATCAGCCCCAGCATTTT
CDR3: CASSDRNQPQHF
V: TRBV2
J: TRBJ1-5
D: .
size: few

DNA: TGTGCCAGCAGTTACTCAGGATATGGCTACACCTTC
CDR3: CASSYSGYGYTF
V: TRBV6-6
J: TRBJ1-2
D: .
size: .

DNA: TGCGCCAGCACTCCGGGACAGGGGATCGACGAGCAGTACTTC
CDR3: CASTPGQGIDEQYF
V: TRBV5-1
J: TRBJ2-7
D: TRBD1
size: .

DNA: TGCGCCAGCAGAGGGGGCTACGAGCAGTACTTC
CDR3: CASRGGYEQYF
V: TRBV5-1
J: TRBJ2-7
D: .
size: .

DNA: TGTGCCAGCAGCCAAGATGGCGGGGCCTTGAACACTGAAGCTTTCTTT
CDR3: CASSQDGGALNTEAFF
V: TRBV14
J: TRBJ1-1
D: .
size: .

DNA: TGCGCCAGCAGCTTGGCAGCTAGCGGGGGAACCGGGGAGCTGTTTTTT
CDR3: CASSLAASGGTGELFF
V: TRBV5-1
J: TRBJ2-2
D: TRBD2
size: .

DNA: TGTGCCAGCAGCTTAGGGGCTAGCCCGAGGGTCGGGGAGCTGTTTTTT
CDR3: CASSLGASPRVGELFF
V: TRBV7-2
J: TRBJ2-2
D: .
size: .

DNA: TGTGCCAGCAGTTATAGGGGCTACACCGGGGAGCTGTTTTTT
CDR3: CASSYRGYTGELFF
V: TRBV6-5
J: TRBJ2-2
D: .
size: .

DNA: TGTGCCAGCAGTTACTCGAGTCAGTCGGGTAACTATGGCTACACCTTC
CDR3: CASSYSSQSGNYGYTF
V: TRBV6-5
J: TRBJ1-2
D: .
size: .

DNA: TGTGCCAGCAGCTTAGAAGGGGGCCGAACGGAGACCCAGTACTTC
CDR3: CASSLEGGRTETQYF
V: TRBV11-3
J: TRBJ2-5
D: TRBD1
size: .

DNA: TGTGCCAGCAGCGTAGGGCCCAGCGAGCAGTACTTC
CDR3: CASSVGPSEQYF
V: TRBV9
J: TRBJ2-7
D: .
size: .

DNA: TGTGCCAGCAGTAGACAGGGGACCACCACCGGGGAGCTGTTTTTT
CDR3: CASSRQGTTTGELFF
V: TRBV2
J: TRBJ2-2
D: TRBD1
size: .

DNA: TGTGCCAGCAGCGTAGGGGCAGGGGGCGACACCGGGGAGCTGTTTTTT
CDR3: CASSVGAGGDTGELFF
V: TRBV9
J: TRBJ2-2
D: TRBD1
size: once